This T cell receptor beta chain originates from a study of T cells in narcolepsy. Study overall: Healthy controls were enrolled alongside patients with narcolepsy type 1 or type 2.

The data were produced by immunoSEQ multiplex PCR, yet TCRdb's version contains in-frame clones alone and is incomplete. This sample has roughly 17,000 clones, with over 60% found just once. V was pared by 2 bases and J by 2 bases, with 14 bases between. Germline-derived CDR1 and CDR2 are MNHNS and SASEGT. The CDR3 covers 16 residues. Study findings and constraints: HCRT-specific and TRIB2-specific autoreactive clonotypes appeared among same-patient CSF and blood CD4+ clonotypes. Healthy controls reportedly lacked the autoreactive clonotypes serially found in patients' blood.

As regards this clone: Its specificity is not known.

This sequence joins TRBV6-1 and TRBJ2-3; possibly TRBD2 for D (5 bases). Specimen: CD45RA- memory CD8+ T cells from PBMCs. The TCR originated in a human donor with narcolepsy. The DNA of the CDR3 is TGTGCCAGCAGTGAACGGGCGGAGGACCTCACAGATACGCAGTATTTT. Residues: CASSERAEDLTDTQYF.